Reported below is one TCR beta chain. These data belong to a study of identical twins. Among all donors, each was a healthy Caucasian. TCRdb reprocessed the 5' RACE reads via MiXCR and lists one record per CDR3 protein. The data hold 450,000 to 650,000 distinct CDR3 sequences, with more than 9% observed a single time. The V segment lost 3 bases and the J segment 9 bases; nucleotides outside the gene matches: 5. Germline loops: CDR1 MNHNS, CDR2 SASEGT. The CDR3 totals 14 residues. These data were also filed under a second study, of yellow fever vaccine responses in identical twins.

The material sequenced was PBMCs. This sequence joins TRBV6-1 and TRBJ2-1; TRBD1 aligns across 10 bases. The sequence was collected from a woman younger than 30 in good health. The CDR3 coding sequence is TGTGCCAGCAGTGAGGGACAGGGGTTCATTGAGCAGTTCTTC. Protein: CASSEGQGFIEQFF.